The following is a TCR beta chain sequence with its context. With 60 Vbeta and 13 Jbeta primers, the PCR was carried out. Some clones are missing from TCRdb's copy, which holds only in-frame ones; the method was immunoSEQ multiplex PCR. The sample holds under 150,000 clones, around 80% seen once. This entry comes from a study of cytomegalovirus exposure and HLA in healthy donors. The J segment lost 5 bases and the V segment lost 5 bases, leaving 12 bases of the junction unmatched. Germline V gives CDR1 SGHVS, CDR2 FNYEAQ. This CDR3 contains 16 residues. The sequence was obtained from a woman aged 40 to 55 in good health and CMV-seronegative. The V gene is TRBV7-6, the J gene TRBJ2-1; 7 nucleotides line up with TRBD2. Sequenced: PBMCs. CDR3 residues: CASSTPRDYRNNEQFF. As DNA, the CDR3 is TGTGCCAGCAGCACCCCCCGGGACTACCGAAACAATGAGCAGTTCTTC.